Here is one TCR beta chain with its context. The CDR3 contains 15 residues. Trimming at V came to 7 bases and at J to 5 bases, leaving 11 bases not matched to a gene. CDR1 and CDR2 (germline): SEHNR, FQNEAQ (reference sequence). How the authors handled the data: Reference gene primer amplification in the assay estimated nucleated cell counts. Sequencing was performed with immunoSEQ multiplex PCR; in TCRdb, only in-frame clones are kept and a portion is missing. V and J calls and clone size are those listed in that table; D and trimming were worked out from the DNA. The sample includes around 140,000 clones, roughly 85% of them seen just once. These data belong to a study of blood T cell repertoires in COVID-19.

The receptor comes from a human donor with acute or convalescent COVID-19. The donor label of this sample is uncertain. The specimen sequenced was peripheral blood. V and J are TRBV7-9 and TRBJ1-1; 9 bases are shared with TRBD1. The CDR3 is CASTLGTGTQTEAFF. In nucleotides, the CDR3 is TGTGCCAGCACCTTGGGGACAGGGACACAAACTGAAGCTTTCTTT.